The 20 T cell receptor beta chains listed next were all sequenced from one sample in a study of T cell responses to AZD1222 COVID-19 vaccine. TCRdb keeps only in-frame clones here, not all; method: immunoSEQ multiplex PCR. The data contain 98,000 or so clones, about 90% of them singletons. The sequences come from peripheral blood, collected on day 0 of AZD1222 vaccination. Receptors originate from an adult in good health.

This chain links TRBV6-2 or TRBV6-3 with TRBJ2-7; tentatively, D is TRBD1 (6 bases). This CDR3 contains 14 residues. V was pared by 3 bases and J by 6 bases, with 15 bases between. From germline, CDR1 is MNHEY and CDR2 SVGEGT. CDR3 nucleotide sequence: TGTGCCAGCAGTTATGGGGGCGGGTACGGCGAGCAGTACTTC. Protein sequence: CASSYGGGYGEQYF.

This chain joins TRBV9 and TRBJ1-1; no reliable D call. Trimming took off 0 bases at V and 1 base at J, with 10 bases between the two ends. Germline V gene sequence: CDR1 SGDLS, CDR2 YYNGEE. The CDR3 spans 15 residues. CDR3 sequence reads: CASSVAREQNTEAFF. The CDR3 DNA is TGTGCCAGCAGCGTAGCGCGGGAGCAGAACACTGAAGCTTTCTTT.

The rearrangement uses TRBV14 and TRBJ1-6; 7 nucleotides agree with TRBD1. Germline lookup yields CDR1 SGHDN and CDR2 FVKESK. The CDR3 spans 17 residues. The junction had 7 bases not matched to a gene; V was cut back by 0 bases and J by 5 bases. CDR3 residues: CASSQDRRGGHNSPLHF. As DNA, the CDR3 is TGTGCCAGCAGCCAAGATCGGAGAGGGGGCCATAATTCACCCCTCCACTTT.

V gene TRBV14 combines with J gene TRBJ2-5; 7 nucleotides align to TRBD2. CDR3 length: 13 residues. Germline trimming cut 4 bases from V and 7 bases from J; bases unmatched to any gene: 6. CDR1 and CDR2 (germline): SGHDN, FVKESK. The CDR3 DNA is TGTGCCAGCAGCCGAGACTGGGAGGGGACCCAGTACTTC. Protein: CASSRDWEGTQYF.

The chain links TRBV4-3 to TRBJ1-1; no clear D. CDR3 length: 15 residues. Germline V gene data show CDR1 as LGHNA and CDR2 as YSLEER. The V end was cut by 4 bases, the J end by 2 bases, with 14 bases between. The CDR3 sequence: CASSRNVGLNTEAFF. Here the CDR3 DNA reads TGCGCCAGCAGCCGGAACGTAGGCCTAAACACTGAAGCTTTCTTT.

This clone appeared a single time. The V and J genes are TRBV4-3 and TRBJ1-6; 11 bases are shared with TRBD1. V shed 5 bases, J shed 7 bases, and the junction held 13 bases outside the gene matches. Germline V gene sequence: CDR1 LGHNA, CDR2 YSLEER. The CDR3 spans 18 residues. This CDR3 reads CASSARQTGTGGNSPLHF. Here the CDR3 DNA reads TGCGCCAGCAGCGCTCGGCAAACCGGGACAGGGGGAAATTCACCCCTCCACTTT.

The rearrangement joins TRBV29-1 to TRBJ2-3, with TRBD2 matching 9 bases. Trimming removed 4 bases from V and 1 base from J; junction bases left unmatched: 0. The CDR3 is 13 residues long. CDR1 is SQVTM and CDR2 is ANQGSEA in the germline V gene. The CDR3 nucleotides read TGCAGCGTTGGACTAGCGGGCACAGATACGCAGTATTTT. As protein: CSVGLAGTDTQYF.

J is TRBJ2-7 and V is TRBV13; D could derive from TRBD1 or TRBD2 (5 bases each). The CDR3 contains 14 residues. The V end was cut by 1 base, the J end by 0 bases, with 7 bases between. Germline V gives CDR1 PRHDT, CDR2 FYEKMQ (reference sequence). The CDR3 region is CASSLAGTSYEQYF. CDR3 in DNA: TGTGCCAGCAGCTTAGCGGGGACCTCCTACGAGCAGTACTTC.

This clone is a singleton in its sample. This chain joins TRBV2 and TRBJ2-1; 7 bases agree with TRBD2. CDR1 is SNHLY and CDR2 is FYNNEI in the germline V gene. The CDR3 loop spans 13 amino acids. J was trimmed by 8 bases and V by 7 bases; bases with no gene match: 8. DNA of the CDR3: TGTGCCAGCACCCTGACTAGCACGCATGAGCAGTTCTTC. Its translation is CASTLTSTHEQFF. Together with reference TRBV2 and TRBJ2-1, the CDR3 gives the full variable domain: EPEVTQTPSHQVTQMGQEVILRCVPISNHLYFYWYRQILGQKVEFLVSFYNNEISEKSEIFDDQFSVERPDGSNFTLKIRSTKLEDSAMYFCASTLTSTHEQFFGPGTRLTVL.

This sequence joins TRBV15 and TRBJ2-7; 7 bases map to TRBD1. The V gene end was trimmed by 3 bases and the J gene end by 11 bases; junction bases not matched to a gene: 10. This CDR3 comprises 13 residues. The germline gives CDR1 LNHNV, CDR2 YYDKDF (reference sequence). CDR3 in amino acids: CATSSALQGWEYF. DNA of the CDR3: TGTGCCACCAGCAGTGCACTACAGGGGTGGGAGTACTTC.

The CDR3 reads CASSAGVGNTIYF. CDR3 in DNA: TGTGCCAGCAGCGCAGGGGTTGGAAACACCATATATTTT. This chain uses TRBV9 with TRBJ1-3, with a possible D match to TRBD1 (6 bases). Germline V gene lookup returns CDR1 SGDLS and CDR2 YYNGEE. The CDR3 is 13 amino acids. Trimming shortened V by 3 bases and J by 3 bases, and 7 bases separated the two germline ends. Full variable domain (rest looked up from reference TRBV9 and TRBJ1-3): DSGVTQTPKHLITATGQRVTLRCSPRSGDLSVYWYQQSLDQGLQFLIQYYNGEERAKGNILERFSAQQFPDLHSELNLSSLELGDSALYFCASSAGVGNTIYFGEGSWLTVV.

The chain has TRBV11-2 and TRBJ1-6; D not certain. V lost 4 bases and J 10 bases, leaving 11 bases between the germline ends. This CDR3 contains 13 residues. Per germline, CDR1 SGHAT and CDR2 FQNNGV. In DNA, the CDR3 is TGTGCCAGCAGCTACCCCGCGTCCTCACCCCTCCACTTT. Translating it yields CASSYPASSPLHF.

CDR3 DNA: TGCAGCGTCTACCTGCAGGGCCTCTTGGGGGGCTACACCTTC. The encoded protein is CSVYLQGLLGGYTF. The V and J genes are TRBV29-1 and TRBJ1-2, with D tentatively TRBD1 (5 bases). Germline V gene lookup returns CDR1 SQVTM and CDR2 ANQGSEA. This CDR3 is built from 14 residues. V lost 6 bases, J lost 8 bases, and 22 bases lay in between.

The V gene is TRBV19, the J gene TRBJ1-1, with TRBD1 as a possible D gene (6 bases). Trimming left V 6 bases short and J 3 bases short, with 11 bases between. This CDR3 is built from 13 residues. Per germline, CDR1 LNHDA and CDR2 SQIVND (reference sequence). The CDR3 DNA follows: TGTGCCAGTAGGGAACAGGGTTACACTGAAGCTTTCTTT. Translated: CASREQGYTEAFF.

This chain joins TRBV5-1 and TRBJ1-6; 8 bases align to TRBD1. The J segment lost 8 bases and the V segment lost 6 bases, leaving 10 bases of the junction unmatched. The CDR3 has 15 residues. Germline V gene data show CDR1 as SGHRS and CDR2 as YFSETQ. The CDR3 region has the DNA TGCGCCAGCACCACAGGGGGAAGGGGAGATTCACCCCTCCACTTT. This codes for CASTTGGRGDSPLHF.

The gene calls are TRBV27 and TRBJ2-5, with 8 bases fitting TRBD2. Germline loops: CDR1 MNHEY, CDR2 SMNVEV (reference sequence). The CDR3 runs to 16 residues. After removal of 1 base from V and 3 bases from J, the junction contained 7 bases not matched to a gene. The CDR3 loop is CASSLYSSGGKETQYF. As DNA, the CDR3 is TGTGCCAGCAGTTTATATTCCAGCGGGGGAAAAGAGACCCAGTACTTC.

The genes are TRBV3-1 (or the pseudogene TRBV3-2) and TRBJ2-3, with D uncertain. This CDR3 contains 15 residues. Trimming cost V 1 base and J 4 bases, with 12 bases left between them. Germline V gives CDR1 LGHDT, CDR2 YNNKEL (reference sequence). The CDR3 nucleotides read TGTGCCAGCAGCCAAGGCCCGTTAATCGCAGATACGCAGTATTTT. Translation gives CASSQGPLIADTQYF.

The V and J genes are TRBV7-2 and TRBJ2-1; D uncertain. The germline V gene has CDR1 SGHTA and CDR2 FQGNSA. Between the trimmed V and J ends, which lost 8 bases and 7 bases, there was a span of 9 bases. This CDR3 is built from 11 residues. As DNA, the CDR3 is TGTGCCAGCGGAAATAGGAATGAGCAGTTCTTC. It encodes CASGNRNEQFF.

This sequence joins TRBV9 and TRBJ2-1, with a tentative D call TRBD1 (5 bases). CDR1 and CDR2 (germline): SGDLS, YYNGEE. V lost 6 bases and J lost 0, with 10 bases in between. This CDR3 has 14 amino acids. This CDR3 is CASTGRDSYNEQFF. The DNA of the CDR3 is TGTGCCAGCACCGGCAGGGACTCCTACAATGAGCAGTTCTTC.

CDR3 DNA: TGTGCCGGGTCAGGGGGACAGGGGGCTTCCGGGGAGCTGTTTTTT. Translated, it gives CAGSGGQGASGELFF. This chain uses TRBV28 with TRBJ2-2, with 12 bases matching TRBD1. Germline loops: CDR1 MDHEN, CDR2 SYDVKM. Losses at the gene ends were 11 bases for V and 6 bases for J; bases not matched to a gene: 10. The CDR3 covers 15 residues. Drawing the rest from reference TRBV28 and TRBJ2-2, the complete variable domain is DVKVTQSSRYLVKRTGEKVFLECVQDMDHENMFWYRQDPGLGLRLIYFSYDVKMKEKGDIPEGYSVSREKKERFSLILESASTNQTSMYLCAGSGGQGASGELFFGEGSRLTVL.